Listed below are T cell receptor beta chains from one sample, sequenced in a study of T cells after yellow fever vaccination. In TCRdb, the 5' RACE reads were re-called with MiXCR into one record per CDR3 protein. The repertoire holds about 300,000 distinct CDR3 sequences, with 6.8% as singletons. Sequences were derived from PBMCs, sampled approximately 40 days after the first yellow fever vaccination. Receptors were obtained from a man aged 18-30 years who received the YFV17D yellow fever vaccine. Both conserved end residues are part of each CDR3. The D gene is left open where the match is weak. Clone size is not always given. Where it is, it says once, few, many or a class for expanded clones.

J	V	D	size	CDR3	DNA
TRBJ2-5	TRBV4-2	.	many	CASSQDGGRRGYSRETQYF	TGTGCCAGCAGCCAAGATGGAGGACGTAGGGGTTATTCGCGGGAGACCCAGTACTTC
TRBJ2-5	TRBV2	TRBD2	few	CASSGLLAGGPSETQYF	TGTGCCAGCAGTGGTTTGTTAGCGGGGGGGCCTTCCGAGACCCAGTACTTC
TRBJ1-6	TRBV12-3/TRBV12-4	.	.	CASSLEGQRNSPLHF	TGTGCCAGCAGTTTGGAGGGGCAGAGGAATTCACCCCTCCACTTT
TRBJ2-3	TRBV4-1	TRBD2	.	CASSQVNAGVTDTQYF	TGCGCCAGCAGCCAAGTAAATGCGGGGGTCACAGATACGCAGTATTTT
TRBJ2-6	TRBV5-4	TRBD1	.	CASSLMGQVYSGANVLTF	TGTGCCAGCAGCTTGATGGGACAGGTATACTCTGGGGCCAACGTCCTGACTTTC
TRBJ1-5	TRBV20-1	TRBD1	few	CSAGVTTGAGNQPQHF	TGCAGTGCTGGTGTTACGACAGGGGCTGGCAATCAGCCCCAGCATTTT
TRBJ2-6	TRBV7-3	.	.	CASSPTVPGANVLTF	TGTGCCAGCAGCCCGACAGTTCCTGGGGCCAACGTCCTGACTTTC
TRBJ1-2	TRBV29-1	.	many	CSAVTENLYGYTF	TGCAGCGCCGTAACAGAGAATCTCTATGGCTACACCTTC
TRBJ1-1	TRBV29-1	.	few	CSVEWGRGGWTEAFF	TGCAGCGTTGAGTGGGGCAGGGGAGGTTGGACTGAAGCTTTCTTT
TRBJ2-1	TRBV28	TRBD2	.	CASGGLVSYNEQFF	TGTGCCAGCGGAGGACTAGTCTCCTACAATGAGCAGTTCTTC
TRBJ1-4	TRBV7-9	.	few	CASSPTVEGTNEKLFF	TGTGCCAGCAGCCCGACGGTGGAGGGAACTAATGAAAAACTGTTTTTT
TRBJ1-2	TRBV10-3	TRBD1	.	CAIRRQGADGYTF	TGTGCCATCAGGCGACAGGGGGCGGATGGCTACACCTTC
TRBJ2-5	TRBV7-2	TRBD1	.	CASKRTGFQETQYF	TGTGCCAGCAAAAGGACAGGATTTCAAGAGACCCAGTACTTC
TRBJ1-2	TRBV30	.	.	CAWSVGPYGYTF	TGTGCCTGGAGTGTCGGGCCCTATGGCTACACCTTC
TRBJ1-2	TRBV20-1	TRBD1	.	CCARDRGQGPLYGYTF	TGCTGTGCTAGAGATCGAGGACAGGGTCCCCTCTATGGCTACACCTTC
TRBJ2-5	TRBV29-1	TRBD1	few	CSVGGQVYVETQYF	TGCAGCGTCGGGGGACAGGTCTACGTAGAGACCCAGTACTTC
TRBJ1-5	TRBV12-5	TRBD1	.	CASGPALVGGSTFSNQPQHF	TGTGCTAGTGGCCCCGCCCTGGTAGGGGGCTCGACCTTTAGCAATCAGCCCCAGCATTTT
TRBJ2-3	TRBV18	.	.	CASSPPGGLGGDTQYF	TGTGCCAGCTCACCTCCCGGGGGTCTGGGAGGAGATACGCAGTATTTT
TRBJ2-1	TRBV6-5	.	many	CASSLGGAGYGNEQFF	TGTGCCAGCAGCCTCGGGGGTGCCGGTTACGGCAATGAGCAGTTCTTC
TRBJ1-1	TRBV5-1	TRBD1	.	CASSLEARGVTEAFF	TGCGCCAGCAGCTTGGAGGCCAGGGGGGTGACTGAAGCTTTCTTT
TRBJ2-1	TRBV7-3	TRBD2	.	CASSLTVAGHSYNEQFF	TGTGCCAGCAGCCTCACCGTAGCGGGGCACTCCTACAATGAGCAGTTCTTC
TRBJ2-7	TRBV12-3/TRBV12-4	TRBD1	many	CASSSGQGYEQYF	TGTGCCAGCAGTAGTGGACAGGGCTACGAGCAGTACTTC
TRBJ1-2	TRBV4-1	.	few	CASSQDILSNYGYTF	TGCGCCAGCAGCCAAGATATCCTGTCTAACTATGGCTACACCTTC
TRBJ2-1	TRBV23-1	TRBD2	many	CASSQAGGGTYNEQFF	TGCGCCAGCAGTCAGGCGGGCGGGGGTACCTACAATGAGCAGTTCTTC
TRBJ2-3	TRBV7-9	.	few	CASSLEQYTDTQYF	TGTGCCAGCAGCTTAGAACAGTACACAGATACGCAGTATTTT
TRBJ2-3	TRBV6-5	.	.	CASSYGLGGDTQYF	TGTGCCAGCAGTTACGGCCTCGGCGGAGATACGCAGTATTTT
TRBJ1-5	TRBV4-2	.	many	CASSQAGRFNQPQHF	TGTGCCAGCAGCCAAGCTGGCAGATTCAATCAGCCCCAGCATTTT
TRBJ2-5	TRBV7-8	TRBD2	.	CASSLHRGGKLQETQYF	TGTGCCAGCAGCTTACATCGCGGGGGAAAACTCCAAGAGACCCAGTACTTC
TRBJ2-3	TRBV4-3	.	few	CASSPGLGGTDTQYF	TGCGCCAGCAGCCCAGGGCTAGGAGGGACAGATACGCAGTATTTT